The 16 T cell receptor beta chains given below trace back to one sample, sequenced in a study of shared clonotypes between healthy human individuals. Sequenced by immunoSEQ multiplex PCR; TCRdb stores in-frame clones only, minus some. The table includes roughly 590,000 clones, over 95% detected once. Terminally differentiated effector memory CD45RA+ cells were excluded from the naive CD8 cells, which were CD45RO-negative and positively selected for CCR7. Sequenced material: naive CD8+ T cells sorted from blood. The receptors originated from a woman younger than 45 in good health.

V and J are TRBV27 and TRBJ2-5, with TRBD2 matching over 8 bases. The J call is uncertain, as TRBJ2-7 better fits the DNA end. Germline V gene lookup returns CDR1 MNHEY and CDR2 SMNVEV (reference sequence). The CDR3 length is 12 residues. The CDR3 DNA reads TGTGCCAGCACGGGACTAGGCGACGAGCAGTACTTC. Amino acid sequence: CASTGLGDEQYF.

V usage is TRBV5-6 and J usage is TRBJ2-7; 7 nucleotides line up with TRBD2. This CDR3 has 14 residues. Trimming at V came to 0 bases and at J to 3 bases, leaving 3 bases not matched to a gene. Germline CDR1 SGHDT, CDR2 YYEEEE. The CDR3 DNA is TGTGCCAGCAGCTTGGCGGGAGGACACTACGAGCAGTACTTC. Encoded protein: CASSLAGGHYEQYF.

This chain connects TRBV4-1 to TRBJ2-4; 10 nucleotides line up with TRBD2. The V gene's germline CDR1 is MGHRA and CDR2 YSYEKL. The CDR3 consists of 16 residues. J gave up 5 bases and V 3 bases, and 7 bases lay outside the gene matches. CDR3 DNA sequence: TGCGCCAGCAGCCAGGAAGCGGGAGGGGGGGAAAACATTCAGTACTTC. It translates to CASSQEAGGGENIQYF.

The chain joins TRBV7-9 to TRBJ2-7; TRBD2 aligns across 11 bases. Germline loops: CDR1 SEHNR, CDR2 FQNEAQ (reference sequence). The J segment lost 3 bases and the V segment lost 0 bases, leaving 7 bases of the junction unmatched. The length of the CDR3 is 17 residues. The CDR3 reads CASSLAVAGGQGYEQYF. The CDR3 DNA is TGTGCCAGCAGCTTAGCGGTAGCGGGAGGGCAGGGCTACGAGCAGTACTTC.

This sequence joins TRBV7-9 and TRBJ2-3; D possibly corresponds to TRBD2 (5 bases). The CDR3 extends over 15 amino acids. The germline V gene encodes CDR1 SEHNR and CDR2 FQNEAQ (reference sequence). The ends were cut back, 1 base at V and 8 bases at J, with 16 bases in the middle. CDR3 in amino acids: CASSLDGLGSGTQYF. In DNA, the CDR3 is TGTGCCAGCAGCTTAGATGGACTGGGGTCAGGTACGCAGTATTTT. Variable domain in full (rest from reference TRBV7-9 and TRBJ2-3): DTGVSQNPRHKITKRGQNVTFRCDPISEHNRLYWYRQTLGQGPEFLTYFQNEAQLEKSRLLSDRFSAERPKGSFSTLEIQRTEQGDSAMYLCASSLDGLGSGTQYFGPGTRLTVL.

This clone came up a few times. CDR3 protein: CASSHGGYWAKDYGYTF. The CDR3 DNA reads TGTGCCAGCAGCCATGGGGGATATTGGGCAAAGGACTATGGCTACACCTTC. V is TRBV14 and J is TRBJ1-2, with D tentatively TRBD1 (5 bases). This CDR3 contains 17 residues. Deletions cut 3 bases from V and 3 bases from J, with 20 bases between. Germline V gives CDR1 SGHDN, CDR2 FVKESK. The whole variable domain, filled in from reference TRBV14 and TRBJ1-2, reads EAGVTQFPSHSVIEKGQTVTLRCDPISGHDNLYWYRRVMGKEIKFLLHFVKESKQDESGMPNNRFLAERTGGTYSTLKVQPAELEDSGVYFCASSHGGYWAKDYGYTFGSGTRLTVV.

This rearrangement joins TRBV28 to TRBJ1-4; the D is unclear. This CDR3 is built from 16 residues. V lost 2 bases and J 0 bases, leaving 10 bases between the germline ends. The germline V gene encodes CDR1 MDHEN and CDR2 SYDVKM. CDR3 nucleotides: TGTGCCAGCAGTTTAGTACAACCCGCAACTAATGAAAAACTGTTTTTT. Its protein is CASSLVQPATNEKLFF.

The V and J genes are TRBV27 and TRBJ2-3; 13 bases match TRBD2. This CDR3 has 16 amino acids. The junction had 6 bases not matched to a gene; V was cut back by 5 bases and J by 4 bases. Germline V gene data show CDR1 as MNHEY and CDR2 as SMNVEV (reference sequence). CDR3 protein: CASSQILAGGSDTQYF. The DNA for the CDR3 is TGTGCCAGCAGTCAGATACTAGCGGGAGGGTCAGATACGCAGTATTTT.

This clone was seen just once. The rearrangement joins TRBV7-8 to TRBJ2-7, with 9 positions matching TRBD1. The V gene end was trimmed by 5 bases and the J gene end by 4 bases; junction bases not matched to a gene: 6. Germline loops: CDR1 SGHVS, CDR2 FQNEAQ. The CDR3 is 14 residues long. CDR3 in amino acids: CASSTWDREYEQYF. As DNA, the CDR3 is TGTGCCAGCAGCACCTGGGACAGGGAGTACGAGCAGTACTTC. Looking up the rest from reference TRBV7-8 and TRBJ2-7 gives the full variable domain: GAGVSQSPRYKVAKRGQDVALRCDPISGHVSLFWYQQALGQGPEFLTYFQNEAQLDKSGLPSDRFFAERPEGSVSTLKIQRTQQEDSAVYLCASSTWDREYEQYFGPGTRLTVT.

The rearrangement joins TRBV20-1 to TRBJ1-1, with TRBD1 as a possible D gene (5 bases). Trimming stripped 0 bases from V and 11 bases from J, with 10 bases between. CDR3 length: 11 residues. CDR1 and CDR2 from the germline V gene are DFQATT and SNEGSKA (reference sequence). CDR3 sequence (DNA): TGCAGTGCTAGAGATCTTCGGGGGGCTTTCTTT. Residues: CSARDLRGAFF.

V and J are TRBV14 and TRBJ1-3, with no clear D. With 1 base removed from V and 0 bases from J, the gap between germline ends came to 10 bases. The CDR3 sequence is 16 residues long. Germline CDR1 is SGHDN and CDR2 is FVKESK. The chain's CDR3 is CASSQADGFSGNTIYF. Here the CDR3 DNA reads TGTGCCAGCAGCCAAGCGGACGGATTCTCTGGAAACACCATATATTTT. The full variable domain, with the rest looked up from reference TRBV14 and TRBJ1-3, is EAGVTQFPSHSVIEKGQTVTLRCDPISGHDNLYWYRRVMGKEIKFLLHFVKESKQDESGMPNNRFLAERTGGTYSTLKVQPAELEDSGVYFCASSQADGFSGNTIYFGEGSWLTVV.

This clone was detected once. The rearrangement uses TRBV5-1 and TRBJ2-7, with TRBD2 identical over 7 bases. V gave up 0 bases and J gave up 5 bases; unmatched junction bases: 14. The CDR3 totals 17 residues. CDR1 and CDR2 (germline): SGHRS, YFSETQ. DNA of the CDR3: TGCGCCAGCAGCTTGGCTAGCGGACTCCTCTCGGGGGACGAGCAGTACTTC. Encoded protein: CASSLASGLLSGDEQYF.

The CDR3 DNA reads TGTGCCACCAGCACCACTAGCGGGAGTCGCGATGAGCAGTTCTTC. Encoded protein: CATSTTSGSRDEQFF. V is TRBV15 and J is TRBJ2-1, with 11 bases aligning to TRBD2. CDR1 and CDR2 from the germline V gene are LNHNV and YYDKDF (reference sequence). Germline trimming cut 4 bases from V and 8 bases from J; bases unmatched to any gene: 7. This CDR3 is 15 amino acids long.

The J gene is TRBJ1-5, the V gene TRBV6-1; D is ambiguous. Germline values: CDR1 MNHNS, CDR2 SASEGT. Trimming took 2 bases from V and 7 from J, leaving 24 bases between them. CDR3 length: 18 amino acids. CDR3 residues: CASSEPTEVQKREQPQHF. The CDR3 DNA reads as TGTGCCAGCAGTGAACCGACCGAGGTGCAGAAGAGGGAACAGCCCCAGCATTTT.

The J gene is TRBJ2-7, the V gene TRBV4-1; D gene unclear. The germline V gene encodes CDR1 MGHRA and CDR2 YSYEKL. V lost 4 bases, J lost 1 base, and 8 bases lay in between. The CDR3 runs to 13 residues. The CDR3: CASSPGLSYEQYF. The CDR3 nucleotides read TGCGCCAGCAGCCCCGGGTTGTCCTACGAGCAGTACTTC.

This sequence joins TRBV27 and TRBJ1-2; the D gene is possibly TRBD1 (6 bases). Trimming left V 5 bases short and J 2 bases short, with 12 bases between. The CDR3 has 14 amino acids. Germline-derived CDR1 and CDR2 are MNHEY and SMNVEV (reference sequence). The CDR3 DNA sequence: TGTGCCAGCAGTACCTCAGGGGTGAACTATGGCTACACCTTC. Translation gives CASSTSGVNYGYTF.